This TCR beta chain was identified during a study of neurological immune-mediated disorders. Germline V CDR1 and CDR2: SGHTA, FQGNSA. The CDR3 covers 15 residues. V gave up 3 bases and J gave up 5 bases; unmatched junction bases: 5. The unsorted libraries were made from 2 million PBMCs kept at -80 C. Study results and limitations: Among 34 multiple sclerosis patients, 18 had repertoires that phylogenetic grouping placed in one related-CDR3 cluster, a possible signature.

Ten or more counts support this clonotype. What it recognizes is unknown. Every sequencing run gave over 170 million TCR-beta sequences, taken from 15-18 subjects. Each CDR3 protein gets one entry after TCRdb re-called the 5' RACE reads with MiXCR. The sample includes tens of thousands of distinct CDR3 sequences, about 2.5% of them seen just once. J is TRBJ2-5 and V is TRBV7-2; the match to TRBD2 covers 11 bases. Source material: PBMCs. The clonotype comes from a man aged 45-60 years with multiple sclerosis. CDR3 loop: CASSFSGGAYETQYF. The CDR3 DNA is TGTGCCAGCAGCTTTAGCGGGGGGGCCTATGAGACCCAGTACTTC.